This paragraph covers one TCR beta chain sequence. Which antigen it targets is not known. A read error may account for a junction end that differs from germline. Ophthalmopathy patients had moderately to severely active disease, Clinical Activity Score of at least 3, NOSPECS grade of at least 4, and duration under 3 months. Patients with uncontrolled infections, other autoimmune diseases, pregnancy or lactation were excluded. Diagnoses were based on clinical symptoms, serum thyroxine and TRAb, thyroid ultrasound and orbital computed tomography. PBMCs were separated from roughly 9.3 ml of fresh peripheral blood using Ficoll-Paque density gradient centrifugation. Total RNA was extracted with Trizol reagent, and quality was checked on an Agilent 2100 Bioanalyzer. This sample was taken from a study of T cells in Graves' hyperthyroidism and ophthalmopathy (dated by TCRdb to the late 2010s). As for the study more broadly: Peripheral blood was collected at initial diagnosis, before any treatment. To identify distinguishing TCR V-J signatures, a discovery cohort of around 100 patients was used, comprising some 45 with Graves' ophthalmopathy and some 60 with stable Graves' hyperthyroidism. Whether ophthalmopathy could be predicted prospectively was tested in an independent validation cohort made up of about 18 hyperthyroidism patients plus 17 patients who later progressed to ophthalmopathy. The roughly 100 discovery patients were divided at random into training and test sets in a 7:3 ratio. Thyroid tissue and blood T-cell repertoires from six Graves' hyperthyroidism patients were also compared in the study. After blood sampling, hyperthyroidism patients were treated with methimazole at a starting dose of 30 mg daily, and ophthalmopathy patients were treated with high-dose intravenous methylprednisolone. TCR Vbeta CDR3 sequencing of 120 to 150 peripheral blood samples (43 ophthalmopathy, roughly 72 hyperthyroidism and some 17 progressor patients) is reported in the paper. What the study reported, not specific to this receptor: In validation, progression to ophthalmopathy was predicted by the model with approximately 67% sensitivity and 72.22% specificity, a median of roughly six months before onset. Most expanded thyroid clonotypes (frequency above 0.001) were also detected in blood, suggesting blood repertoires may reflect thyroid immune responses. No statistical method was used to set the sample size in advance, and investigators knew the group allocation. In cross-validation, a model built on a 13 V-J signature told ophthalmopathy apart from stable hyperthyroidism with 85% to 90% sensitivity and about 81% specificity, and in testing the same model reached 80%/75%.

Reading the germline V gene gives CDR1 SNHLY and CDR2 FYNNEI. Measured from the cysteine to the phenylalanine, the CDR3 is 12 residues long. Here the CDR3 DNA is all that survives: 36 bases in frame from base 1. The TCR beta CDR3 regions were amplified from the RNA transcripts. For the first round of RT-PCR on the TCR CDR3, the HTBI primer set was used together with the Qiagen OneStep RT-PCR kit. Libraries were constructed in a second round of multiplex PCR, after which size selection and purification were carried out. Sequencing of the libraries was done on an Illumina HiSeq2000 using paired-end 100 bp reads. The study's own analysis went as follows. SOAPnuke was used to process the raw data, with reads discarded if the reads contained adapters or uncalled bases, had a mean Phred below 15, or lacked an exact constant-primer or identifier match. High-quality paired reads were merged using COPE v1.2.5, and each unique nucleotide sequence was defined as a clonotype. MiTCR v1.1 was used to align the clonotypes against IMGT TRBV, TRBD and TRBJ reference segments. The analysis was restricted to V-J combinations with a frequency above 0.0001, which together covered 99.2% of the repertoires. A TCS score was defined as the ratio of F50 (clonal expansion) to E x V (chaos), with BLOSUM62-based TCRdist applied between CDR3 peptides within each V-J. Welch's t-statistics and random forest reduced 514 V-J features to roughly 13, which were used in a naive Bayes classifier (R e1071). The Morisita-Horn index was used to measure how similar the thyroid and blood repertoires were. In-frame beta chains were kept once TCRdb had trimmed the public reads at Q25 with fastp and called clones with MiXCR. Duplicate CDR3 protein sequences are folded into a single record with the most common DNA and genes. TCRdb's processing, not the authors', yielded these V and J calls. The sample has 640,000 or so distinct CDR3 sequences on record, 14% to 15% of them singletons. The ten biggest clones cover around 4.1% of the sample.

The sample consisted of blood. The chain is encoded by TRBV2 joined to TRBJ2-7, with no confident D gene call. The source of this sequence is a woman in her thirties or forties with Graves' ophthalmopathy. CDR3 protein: CASGDVWGEQYF. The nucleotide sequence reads TGTGCCAGCGGTGATGTCTGGGGCGAGCAGTACTTC.